This T cell receptor beta chain was captured in a study of cytomegalovirus exposure and HLA in healthy donors. The study ran its PCR with 60 Vbeta and 13 Jbeta primers. Generated by immunoSEQ multiplex PCR, the TCRdb table keeps only in-frame clones and is missing some. Among about 90,000 clones listed, around 78% were seen once. CDR1 and CDR2 (germline): LNHDA, SQIVND (reference sequence). The J segment lost 8 bases and the V segment lost 4 bases, leaving 5 bases of the junction unmatched. This CDR3 comprises 13 residues. In regard to this clone: The antigen is undetermined.

General study results and limits: Rarity held for most TCR sequences, but there were some public TCRs that occurred in many donors. About 90% or about 30% of the time was how often most TCR beta V segments were productive, according to an earlier analysis.

The source material was PBMCs. The rearrangement joins TRBV19 to TRBJ1-2; 9 nucleotides align to TRBD1. The clonotype was recovered from a man under 40 in good health and CMV-seronegative. The CDR3 DNA reads as TGTGCCAGTAGTACGACAGGGGGGGGCGGCTACACCTTC. Residues: CASSTTGGGGYTF.